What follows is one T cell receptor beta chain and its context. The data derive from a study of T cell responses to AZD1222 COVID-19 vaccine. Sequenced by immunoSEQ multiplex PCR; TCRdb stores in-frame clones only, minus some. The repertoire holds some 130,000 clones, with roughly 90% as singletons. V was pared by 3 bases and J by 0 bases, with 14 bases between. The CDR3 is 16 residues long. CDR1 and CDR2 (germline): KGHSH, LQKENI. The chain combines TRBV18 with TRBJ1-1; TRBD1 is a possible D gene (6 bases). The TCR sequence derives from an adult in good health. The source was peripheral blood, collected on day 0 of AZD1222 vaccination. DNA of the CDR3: TGTGCCAGCTCACCTCTAGGACAGAGTATGAACACTGAAGCTTTCTTT. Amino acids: CASSPLGQSMNTEAFF.